This T cell receptor (beta chain) appears in the sequencing data of a study of OX40 agonist ivuxolimab in advanced cancers. Whole-study findings and limits: Relative to CD4+, CD8+ T cells held more expanded clones on average.

Autoimmune disease history or systemic immunosuppression meant exclusion. This clone appeared a few times. Its antigen is currently unknown. Profiling relied on immunoSEQ multiplex PCR, and the TCRdb table lists in-frame clones only, not all of them. The sample holds about 20,000 clones, less than 85% seen once. The origin of this receptor is an adult with an advanced solid tumor such as melanoma, head and neck, liver or kidney cancer. This specimen was CD4+ or CD8+ T cells sorted from blood, taken in a trial of the OX40 agonist ivuxolimab.

DNA of the CDR3: TGTGCCAGCAGTTACTCGAGGTCAAGAGGGAGCACTGAAGCTTTCTTT. Its protein is CASSYSRSRGSTEAFF. The chain employs TRBV6-5 and TRBJ1-1, with D uncertain. V dropped 0 bases and J dropped 4 bases, with 15 bases sitting between them. This CDR3 contains 16 residues. CDR1 and CDR2 from the germline V gene are MNHEY and SVGAGI.